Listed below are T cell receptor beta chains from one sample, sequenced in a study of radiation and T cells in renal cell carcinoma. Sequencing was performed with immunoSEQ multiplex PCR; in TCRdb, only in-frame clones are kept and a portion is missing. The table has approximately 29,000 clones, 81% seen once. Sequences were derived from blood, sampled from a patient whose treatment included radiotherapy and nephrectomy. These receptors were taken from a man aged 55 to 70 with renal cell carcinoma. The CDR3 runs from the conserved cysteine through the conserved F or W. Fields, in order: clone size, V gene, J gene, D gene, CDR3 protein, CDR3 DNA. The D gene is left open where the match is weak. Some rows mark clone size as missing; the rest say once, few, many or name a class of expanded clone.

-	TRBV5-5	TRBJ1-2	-	CASSQGPQGPMYGYTF	TGTGCCAGCAGCCAGGGCCCCCAGGGGCCCATGTATGGCTACACCTTC
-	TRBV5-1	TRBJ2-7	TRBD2	CASSPRTSGSVSYEQYF	TGCGCCAGCAGCCCCCGGACTAGCGGGAGTGTCTCCTACGAGCAGTACTTC
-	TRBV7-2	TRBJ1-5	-	CASSLQGSYQPQHF	TGTGCCAGCAGCTTACAGGGATCGTATCAGCCCCAGCATTTT
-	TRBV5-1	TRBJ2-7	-	CASSLQGSEQYF	TGCGCCAGCAGCTTACAGGGAAGCGAGCAGTACTTC
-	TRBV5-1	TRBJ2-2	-	CASSLVKGTGTGELFF	TGCGCCAGCAGCTTGGTCAAAGGTACGGGCACCGGGGAGCTGTTTTTT
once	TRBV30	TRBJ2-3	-	CAGYSGFITDTQYF	TGTGCCGGGTACTCAGGGTTTATCACAGATACGCAGTATTTT
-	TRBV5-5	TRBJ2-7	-	CASSFGLMRSYEQYF	TGTGCCAGCAGCTTTGGACTGATGCGATCCTACGAGCAGTACTTC
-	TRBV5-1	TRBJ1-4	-	CASSFAPTNEKLFF	TGCGCCAGCAGCTTCGCCCCAACTAATGAAAAACTGTTTTTT
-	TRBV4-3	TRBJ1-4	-	CASSQIRGLQDEKLFF	TGCGCCAGCAGCCAAATAAGGGGATTACAAGATGAAAAACTGTTTTTT
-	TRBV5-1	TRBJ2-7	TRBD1	CASSVTGGEQYF	TGCGCCAGCAGCGTTACAGGGGGCGAGCAGTACTTC
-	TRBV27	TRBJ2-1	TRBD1	CASSLIRQGFLLNEQFF	TGTGCCAGCAGTCTGATCCGACAGGGGTTTTTGTTGAATGAGCAGTTCTTC
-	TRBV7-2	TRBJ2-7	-	CASRSSPWGSPSYEQYF	TGTGCCAGCAGGTCGAGCCCATGGGGCTCCCCAAGCTACGAGCAGTACTTC